A selection of T cell receptor beta chains follows, all from one sample in a study of blood T cell repertoires in COVID-19. Clones were sequenced by immunoSEQ multiplex PCR, and TCRdb holds only the in-frame ones, with some missing. Of 65,000 to 90,000 clones in the sample, approximately 86% were seen once. Sequencing was carried out using peripheral blood. These receptors were taken from an elderly man with COVID-19, enrolled during active disease. The CDR3 runs from the conserved cysteine through the conserved F or W. Each record gives: D gene, V gene, J gene, clone size, CDR3 protein, CDR3 DNA. D genes are given only for firm matches. Size is stated for part of the rows, as once, few or many counts, or as a class when the clone is expanded.

d_call: TRBD1
v_call: TRBV5-5
j_call: TRBJ1-5
clone_size: few
cdr3_aa: CASSLTGQVYQDQHF
cdr3_nt: TGTGCCAGCAGCTTAACGGGACAGGTCTATCAGGACCAGCATTTT

d_call: .
v_call: TRBV27
j_call: TRBJ1-4
clone_size: .
cdr3_aa: CASRGTIGKLFF
cdr3_nt: TGTGCCAGCAGGGGGACAATTGGAAAACTGTTTTTT

d_call: .
v_call: TRBV25-1
j_call: TRBJ1-1
clone_size: .
cdr3_aa: CASSGRNTEAFF
cdr3_nt: TGTGCCAGCTCTGGCAGGAACACTGAAGCTTTCTTT

d_call: TRBD1
v_call: TRBV7-3
j_call: TRBJ2-1
clone_size: .
cdr3_aa: CASSWRGTGGINEQFF
cdr3_nt: TGTGCCAGCAGCTGGCGCGGGACAGGGGGCATCAATGAGCAGTTCTTC

d_call: TRBD1
v_call: TRBV6-5
j_call: TRBJ1-2
clone_size: once
cdr3_aa: CASSQTRGSIYGYTF
cdr3_nt: TGTGCCAGCAGTCAAACCAGGGGGTCTATTTATGGCTACACCTTC

d_call: TRBD2
v_call: TRBV10-3
j_call: TRBJ2-5
clone_size: .
cdr3_aa: CAIRPQAGVQETQYF
cdr3_nt: TGTGCCATCAGACCCCAAGCGGGGGTCCAAGAGACCCAGTACTTC

d_call: .
v_call: TRBV28
j_call: TRBJ2-5
clone_size: .
cdr3_aa: CASSLTQVQETQYF
cdr3_nt: TGTGCCAGCAGTTTAACGCAGGTTCAAGAGACCCAGTACTTC

d_call: TRBD1
v_call: TRBV5-4
j_call: TRBJ1-3
clone_size: .
cdr3_aa: CASSKTGTESGNTIYF
cdr3_nt: TGTGCCAGCAGCAAAACCGGGACAGAGTCGGGAAACACCATATATTTT

d_call: .
v_call: TRBV6-5
j_call: TRBJ1-2
clone_size: .
cdr3_aa: CASSRDTDYGYTF
cdr3_nt: TGTGCCAGCAGTCGGGACACAGACTATGGCTACACCTTC

d_call: .
v_call: TRBV7-2
j_call: TRBJ1-1
clone_size: .
cdr3_aa: CASSLNFGQGGVDAFF
cdr3_nt: TGTGCCAGCAGCTTAAACTTTGGGCAGGGAGGCGTTGATGCTTTCTTT

d_call: TRBD2
v_call: TRBV7-3
j_call: TRBJ2-1
clone_size: .
cdr3_aa: CASSSLTSGGRNEQFF
cdr3_nt: TGTGCCAGCAGCTCCTTGACTAGCGGGGGCCGCAATGAGCAGTTCTTC

d_call: TRBD2
v_call: TRBV5-5
j_call: TRBJ2-7
clone_size: .
cdr3_aa: CASSSGGLGSYEQYF
cdr3_nt: TGTGCCAGCAGCTCGGGGGGATTGGGTTCCTACGAGCAGTACTTC

d_call: TRBD1
v_call: TRBV27
j_call: TRBJ2-7
clone_size: few
cdr3_aa: CASSSGQGSYEQYF
cdr3_nt: TGTGCCAGCAGTTCGGGACAGGGGTCCTACGAGCAGTACTTC

d_call: TRBD1
v_call: TRBV7-2
j_call: TRBJ1-2
clone_size: once
cdr3_aa: CASSSAGQGRYGYTF
cdr3_nt: TGTGCCAGCAGCTCAGCCGGACAGGGACGCTATGGCTACACCTTC

d_call: .
v_call: TRBV5-1
j_call: TRBJ2-3
clone_size: .
cdr3_aa: CASSLPGAGTDTQYF
cdr3_nt: TGCGCCAGCAGCCTCCCAGGGGCAGGCACAGATACGCAGTATTTT

d_call: TRBD1
v_call: TRBV11-2
j_call: TRBJ1-1
clone_size: .
cdr3_aa: CASSLRTGGTEAFF
cdr3_nt: TGTGCCAGCAGCTTAAGGACAGGGGGCACTGAAGCTTTCTTT

d_call: .
v_call: TRBV5-6
j_call: TRBJ1-1
clone_size: .
cdr3_aa: CASSWRVRGTEAFF
cdr3_nt: TGTGCCAGCAGCTGGAGGGTACGGGGGACTGAAGCTTTCTTT

d_call: .
v_call: TRBV10-3
j_call: TRBJ2-7
clone_size: .
cdr3_aa: CAISETRDEQYF
cdr3_nt: TGTGCCATCAGTGAAACGAGGGACGAGCAGTACTTC

d_call: TRBD1
v_call: TRBV11-2
j_call: TRBJ1-4
clone_size: once
cdr3_aa: CASSATGETNEKLFF
cdr3_nt: TGTGCCAGCAGCGCAACAGGGGAAACTAATGAAAAACTGTTTTTT

d_call: .
v_call: TRBV18
j_call: TRBJ1-1
clone_size: .
cdr3_aa: CASSPQDTSPRAFF
cdr3_nt: TGTGCCAGCTCACCACAGGACACTTCACCAAGGGCTTTCTTT

d_call: .
v_call: TRBV5-6
j_call: TRBJ1-3
clone_size: .
cdr3_aa: CASSLYSGSGNTIYF
cdr3_nt: TGTGCCAGCAGCTTATATTCCGGCTCTGGAAACACCATATATTTT

d_call: TRBD1
v_call: TRBV18
j_call: TRBJ2-2
clone_size: once
cdr3_aa: CASSPSVTGGTGELFF
cdr3_nt: TGTGCCAGCTCACCGTCCGTGACAGGGGGAACCGGGGAGCTGTTTTTT

d_call: TRBD1
v_call: TRBV7-9
j_call: TRBJ2-5
clone_size: .
cdr3_aa: CASSLDPWTGGEKETQYF
cdr3_nt: TGTGCCAGCAGCTTAGACCCCTGGACAGGGGGCGAGAAAGAGACCCAGTACTTC

d_call: .
v_call: TRBV6-1
j_call: TRBJ2-1
clone_size: .
cdr3_aa: CASSEVLYNEQFF
cdr3_nt: TGTGCCAGCAGTGAAGTACTCTACAATGAGCAGTTCTTC

d_call: TRBD2
v_call: TRBV18
j_call: TRBJ2-5
clone_size: .
cdr3_aa: CASSLTEAGAQYF
cdr3_nt: TGTGCCAGCTCACTCACCGAGGCGGGGGCCCAGTACTTC